This TCR beta chain was obtained from a study of OX40 agonist ivuxolimab in advanced cancers. Study summary: Ivuxolimab doses were 0.01, 0.1, 0.3, 1.5, 3 or 10 mg/kg every 2 weeks.

If patients had autoimmune disease history or systemic immunosuppression, they were excluded. Using immunoSEQ multiplex PCR, the repertoire was profiled, and TCRdb retains in-frame clones only, with some absent. The table includes about 75,000 clones, roughly 85% detected once. The germline CDR1 and CDR2 sequences are MNHEY and SMNVEV (reference sequence). This CDR3 comprises 16 residues. V gave up 3 bases and J gave up 1 base, with 14 bases separating them. The sample was CD4+ or CD8+ T cells sorted from blood, taken in a trial of the OX40 agonist ivuxolimab. The sequence derives from an adult with an advanced solid tumor such as melanoma, head and neck, liver or kidney cancer. V is TRBV27 and J is TRBJ2-3; possible D gene TRBD1, 6 bases. The CDR3 DNA follows: TGTGCCAGCAGTTTGGGGGCCACCGTGGGCACAGATACGCAGTATTTT. Its translation is CASSLGATVGTDTQYF.